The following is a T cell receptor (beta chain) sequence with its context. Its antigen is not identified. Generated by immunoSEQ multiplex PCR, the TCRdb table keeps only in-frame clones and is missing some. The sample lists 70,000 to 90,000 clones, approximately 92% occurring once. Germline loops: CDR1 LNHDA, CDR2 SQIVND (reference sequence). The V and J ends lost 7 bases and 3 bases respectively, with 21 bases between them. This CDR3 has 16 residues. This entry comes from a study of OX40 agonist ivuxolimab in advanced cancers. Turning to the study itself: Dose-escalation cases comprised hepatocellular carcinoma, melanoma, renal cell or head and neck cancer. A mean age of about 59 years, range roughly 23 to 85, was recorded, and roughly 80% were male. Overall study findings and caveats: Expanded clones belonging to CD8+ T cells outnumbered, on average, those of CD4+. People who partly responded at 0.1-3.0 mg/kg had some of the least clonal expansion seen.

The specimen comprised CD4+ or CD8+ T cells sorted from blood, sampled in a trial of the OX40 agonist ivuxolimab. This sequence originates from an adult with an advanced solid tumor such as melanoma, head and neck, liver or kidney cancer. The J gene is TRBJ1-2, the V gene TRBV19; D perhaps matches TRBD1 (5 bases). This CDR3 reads CASKVTGTLGDYGYTF. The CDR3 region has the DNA TGTGCCAGTAAAGTTACGGGGACCCTGGGCGACTATGGCTACACCTTC.